These 30 T cell receptor beta chains were sequenced from one sample in a study of OX40 agonist ivuxolimab in advanced cancers. Sequenced by immunoSEQ multiplex PCR; TCRdb stores in-frame clones only, minus some. The table records roughly 68,000 clones, 75% to 90% of them present only once. The sample here was CD4+ or CD8+ T cells sorted from blood, taken in a trial of the OX40 agonist ivuxolimab. All receptors derive from an adult with an advanced solid tumor such as melanoma, head and neck, liver or kidney cancer.

The CDR3 nucleotides read TGTGCCTGGAGTCACGCCCAGGGTGGCTATGGCTACACCTTC. Its translation is CAWSHAQGGYGYTF. The rearrangement uses TRBV30 and TRBJ1-2; D is possibly TRBD1 (5 bases). Trimming pared 2 bases from V and 4 bases from J, leaving 14 bases between. CDR1 and CDR2 (germline): GTSNPN, SVGIG (reference sequence). This CDR3 is 14 amino acids long.

V and J are TRBV4-1 and TRBJ2-2, with D unclear. CDR3 size: 15 residues. V lost 0 bases and J 13 bases, leaving 18 bases between the germline ends. Germline V gives CDR1 MGHRA, CDR2 YSYEKL. The CDR3 loop reads CASSQESGVIRALFF. In DNA, the CDR3 is TGCGCCAGCAGCCAAGAGTCAGGAGTAATCCGGGCGCTGTTTTTT.

The V gene is TRBV5-1, the J gene TRBJ1-1; no clear D gene. This CDR3 is built from 11 residues. V was trimmed by 4 bases and J by 0 bases, leaving 1 base between them. Germline CDR1 and CDR2: SGHRS and YFSETQ. The CDR3 DNA is TGCGCCAGCAGCGTGAACACTGAAGCTTTCTTT. Translated: CASSVNTEAFF. The complete variable domain, with remaining parts taken from reference TRBV5-1 and TRBJ1-1, reads KAGVTQTPRYLIKTRGQQVTLSCSPISGHRSVSWYQQTPGQGLQFLFEYFSETQRNKGNFPGRFSGRQFSNSRSEMNVSTLELGDSALYLCASSVNTEAFFGQGTRLTVV.

The gene calls are TRBV7-8 and TRBJ2-5; a weak D match, TRBD1 (6 bases). The CDR3 has 14 amino acids. V was shortened by 3 bases and J by 3 bases, with 11 bases between the two germline ends. Germline V CDR1 and CDR2: SGHVS, FQNEAQ. CDR3 amino acids: CASSFRDTKETQYF. CDR3 nucleotides: TGTGCCAGCAGCTTCCGGGACACGAAAGAGACCCAGTACTTC. Combining the CDR3 with reference TRBV7-8 and TRBJ2-5 gives the whole variable domain GAGVSQSPRYKVAKRGQDVALRCDPISGHVSLFWYQQALGQGPEFLTYFQNEAQLDKSGLPSDRFFAERPEGSVSTLKIQRTQQEDSAVYLCASSFRDTKETQYFGPGTRLLVL.

The chain joins TRBV6-1 to TRBJ1-4; TRBD1 matches 7 bases. Germline assignment: CDR1 MNHNS and CDR2 SASEGT. Trimming removed 10 bases from V and 7 bases from J; junction bases left unmatched: 9. The CDR3 sequence is 13 residues long. CDR3 in DNA: TGTGCCACCTCGACAGGGTGGGTTGAAAAACTGTTTTTT. It is translated as CATSTGWVEKLFF.

V and J are TRBV4-1 and TRBJ2-1; maybe TRBD1 (6 bases). The CDR3 is 15 residues long. Trimming pared 5 bases from V and 4 bases from J, leaving 15 bases between. The germline gives CDR1 MGHRA, CDR2 YSYEKL. Here the CDR3 reads CASSFDRLSYNEQFF. Here the CDR3 DNA reads TGCGCCAGCAGCTTCGACAGGCTCTCTTACAATGAGCAGTTCTTC.

J is TRBJ1-2 and V is TRBV14; 9 bases match TRBD1. V trimming: 5 bases; J trimming: 8 bases; junction bases outside the gene matches: 9. There are 14 residues in the CDR3. Germline assignment: CDR1 SGHDN and CDR2 FVKESK. In DNA form, the CDR3 reads TGTGCCAGCAGCGGAGGACAGGGGTTGGACGGCTACACCTTC. Its translation is CASSGGQGLDGYTF.

The rearrangement joins TRBV5-1 to TRBJ2-2, with 11 bases that match TRBD1. Trimming cost V 4 bases and J 4 bases; bases outside gene matches: 9. The CDR3 runs 17 residues. Germline CDR1 is SGHRS and CDR2 is YFSETQ. The CDR3 loop reads CASSLRTGGATTGELFF. The CDR3 DNA reads TGCGCCAGCAGCCTACGGACAGGGGGCGCGACCACCGGGGAGCTGTTTTTT.

The chain couples TRBV18 to TRBJ2-6; the match to TRBD2 covers 8 bases. V lost 3 bases, J lost 4 bases, and 11 bases stayed unmatched. This CDR3 contains 18 residues. CDR1 KGHSH and CDR2 LQKENI come from the germline V gene. In DNA, the CDR3 is TGTGCCAGCTCACCCGCGGGGGGCAGGTCGGCGGGGGCCAACGTCCTGACTTTC. This encodes CASSPAGGRSAGANVLTF.

The chain employs TRBV28 and TRBJ2-7; D not resolved. The CDR3 covers 11 residues. Germline V lookup: CDR1 MDHEN, CDR2 SYDVKM. Trimming removed 6 bases from V and 2 bases from J, with 5 bases in between. CDR3 amino acids: CASRSTYEQYF. The DNA for the CDR3 is TGTGCCAGCAGATCTACCTACGAGCAGTACTTC. Using reference TRBV28 and TRBJ2-7 for the parts outside the CDR3, the full variable domain is DVKVTQSSRYLVKRTGEKVFLECVQDMDHENMFWYRQDPGLGLRLIYFSYDVKMKEKGDIPEGYSVSREKKERFSLILESASTNQTSMYLCASRSTYEQYFGPGTRLTVT.

The chain employs TRBV6-1 and TRBJ2-6; tentatively, D is TRBD2 (6 bases). Germline CDR1 reads MNHNS; CDR2 reads SASEGT. V lost 0 bases and J lost 13, with 19 bases in between. CDR3 size: 16 residues. CDR3 bases: TGTGCCAGCAGTGAAGCGGGGGGACTTCAGAGCCCGGTCCTGACTTTC. Its protein is CASSEAGGLQSPVLTF.

The chain has TRBV28 and TRBJ1-2; 7 bases align to TRBD1. Germline CDR1 reads MDHEN; CDR2 reads SYDVKM. The CDR3 totals 13 residues. V was clipped by 5 bases and J by 8 bases; unmatched bases: 8. The CDR3 sequence is CASSPGGGRGYTF. The CDR3 nucleotides are TGTGCCAGCAGTCCCGGAGGGGGCCGGGGCTACACCTTC.

V usage is TRBV11-3 and J usage is TRBJ1-1; D remains unclear. The length of the CDR3 is 12 residues. V was clipped by 0 bases and J by 4 bases, with 3 bases between them. Germline loops: CDR1 SGHNT, CDR2 YENEEA. The CDR3 protein is CASSLDVTEAFF. CDR3 nucleotide sequence: TGTGCCAGCAGCTTAGACGTCACTGAAGCTTTCTTT.

This rearrangement joins TRBV18 to TRBJ2-7; TRBD1 matches 8 bases. In germline, CDR1 is KGHSH, CDR2 LQKENI. The V gene end was trimmed by 1 base and the J gene end by 5 bases; junction bases not matched to a gene: 7. This CDR3 spans 15 amino acids. CDR3 nucleotide sequence: TGTGCCAGCTCACCACGTCAGGGGGCGCGAGACGAGCAGTACTTC. Its protein is CASSPRQGARDEQYF.

V and J are TRBV9 and TRBJ2-5; D perhaps matches TRBD1 (5 bases). Germline CDR1 and CDR2: SGDLS and YYNGEE. The ends were cut back, 4 bases at V and 4 bases at J, with 11 bases in the middle. The CDR3 extends over 13 amino acids. The CDR3 region has the DNA TGTGCCAGCAGCCCCGGACACCGAGAGACCCAGTACTTC. Protein: CASSPGHRETQYF.

The chain employs TRBV27 and TRBJ1-4; the D gene is possibly TRBD1 (5 bases). Germline assignment: CDR1 MNHEY and CDR2 SMNVEV (reference sequence). V shed 6 bases and J shed 0 bases, with 8 bases lying between them. This CDR3 spans 14 amino acids. The CDR3 DNA follows: TGTGCCAGCAGACGGGGGTCAACTAATGAAAAACTGTTTTTT. It codes for CASRRGSTNEKLFF. Filled out from reference TRBV27 and TRBJ1-4, the complete variable domain reads EAQVTQNPRYLITVTGKKLTVTCSQNMNHEYMSWYRQDPGLGLRQIYYSMNVEVTDKGDVPEGYKVSRKEKRNFPLILESPSPNQTSLYFCASRRGSTNEKLFFGSGTQLSVL.

The rearrangement links TRBV11-2 to TRBJ1-1, with D tentatively TRBD1 (5 bases). Deletions cut 1 base from V and 2 bases from J, with 8 bases between. Looked up from germline, CDR1 is SGHAT and CDR2 is FQNNGV. This CDR3 is 14 amino acids long. The CDR3 DNA follows: TGTGCCAGCAGCTTAGGGACAACCAACACTGAAGCTTTCTTT. It codes for CASSLGTTNTEAFF.

V gene TRBV4-1 combines with J gene TRBJ2-5; D gene ambiguous. Between the trimmed V and J ends, which lost 1 base and 3 bases, there was a span of 9 bases. This CDR3 is built from 14 residues. The V gene's germline CDR1 is MGHRA and CDR2 YSYEKL. CDR3 region: CASSQGDAKETQYF. CDR3 nucleotides: TGCGCCAGCAGCCAAGGTGACGCCAAAGAGACCCAGTACTTC.

This clone has more than one count but fewer than ten. CDR3 in amino acids: CASSPLKGQPQHF. CDR3 coding DNA: TGTGCCAGCAGCCCCCTAAAAGGGCAGCCCCAGCATTTT. The chain recombines TRBV7-2 with TRBJ1-5; D gene ambiguous. CDR3 size: 13 residues. Germline V lookup: CDR1 SGHTA, CDR2 FQGNSA. V gave up 5 bases and J gave up 7 bases, with 12 bases separating them.

The chain employs TRBV7-9 and TRBJ2-3; 7 bases map to TRBD2. Germline lookup yields CDR1 SEHNR and CDR2 FQNEAQ (reference sequence). Trimming at V came to 4 bases and at J to 4 bases, leaving 5 bases not matched to a gene. This CDR3 spans 14 amino acids. The CDR3 DNA follows: TGTGCCAGCAGCTGGGGGGGTGCGGCAGATACGCAGTATTTT. Its protein product is CASSWGGAADTQYF.

The V call is TRBV11-2, the J call TRBJ1-6; D unresolved. V was trimmed by 3 bases and J by 9 bases, leaving 15 bases between them. CDR1 is SGHAT and CDR2 is FQNNGV in the germline V gene. The CDR3 length is 15 residues. CDR3 nucleotides: TGTGCCAGCAGCTTGGACGGATATAACACTTCACCCCTCCACTTT. Protein: CASSLDGYNTSPLHF.

The V gene is TRBV12-5, the J gene TRBJ1-1; no reliable D call. V was cut by 2 bases and J by 5 bases, with 9 bases left in between. The CDR3 spans 13 residues. Germline-derived CDR1 and CDR2 are LGHNT and FRNRAP. In DNA, the CDR3 is TGTGCTAGTGGTTTGCGTTCGGGGACTGAAGCTTTCTTT. As protein: CASGLRSGTEAFF.

V is TRBV5-4 and J is TRBJ2-3; D is ambiguous. The V gene lost 4 bases and the J gene lost 0 bases, with 6 bases spanning the gap. CDR3 size: 13 residues. CDR1 SGHNT and CDR2 YYREEE come from the germline V gene (reference sequence). The CDR3: CASSQDSTDTQYF. DNA of the CDR3: TGTGCCAGCAGCCAAGACAGCACAGATACGCAGTATTTT.

The rearrangement links TRBV6-5 to TRBJ2-1; 15 bases fit TRBD2. Germline V lookup: CDR1 MNHEY, CDR2 SVGAGI. V was clipped by 5 bases and J by 7 bases; unmatched bases: 3. The CDR3 has 15 amino acids. This CDR3 reads CASSPGLAGGNEQFF. In nucleotides, the CDR3 is TGTGCCAGCAGTCCCGGACTAGCGGGGGGGAATGAGCAGTTCTTC.

This clone was counted once. The genes are TRBV9 and TRBJ1-2; no reliable D call. V lost 4 bases and J 6 bases, leaving 13 bases between the germline ends. CDR1 and CDR2 (germline): SGDLS, YYNGEE. The CDR3 has 13 residues. CDR3 DNA: TGTGCCAGCAGCCCGATAAGCTCTGATGGCTACACCTTC. It is translated as CASSPISSDGYTF.

The chain has TRBV18 and TRBJ1-2, with 9 bases identical to TRBD1. Trimming took 2 bases from V and 6 from J; bases not matched to a gene: 1. The CDR3 extends over 13 amino acids. Per germline, CDR1 KGHSH and CDR2 LQKENI. The chain's CDR3 is CASSPRTGDGYTF. The CDR3 DNA reads as TGTGCCAGCTCACCAAGGACAGGGGATGGCTACACCTTC. Supplemented by reference TRBV18 and TRBJ1-2, the full variable domain reads NAGVMQNPRHLVRRRGQEARLRCSPMKGHSHVYWYRQLPEEGLKFMVYLQKENIIDESGMPKERFSAEFPKEGPSILRIQQVVRGDSAAYFCASSPRTGDGYTFGSGTRLTVV.

This chain's CDR3 is CASSTWAGGKETQYF. The CDR3 DNA reads TGTGCCAGCAGCACCTGGGCGGGGGGGAAAGAGACCCAGTACTTC. The V and J genes are TRBV5-6 and TRBJ2-5; TRBD2 aligns across 9 bases. The CDR3 is 15 amino acids. Unmatched junction bases numbered 7, after V lost 4 bases and J lost 3 bases. Germline V lookup: CDR1 SGHDT, CDR2 YYEEEE.

The rearrangement links TRBV28 to TRBJ1-2; 10 positions agree with TRBD1. J was trimmed by 4 bases and V by 8 bases; bases with no gene match: 1. The CDR3 extends over 12 amino acids. The V gene's germline CDR1 is MDHEN and CDR2 SYDVKM. The CDR3 sequence is CASRTGGYGYTF. For the CDR3, the DNA is TGTGCCAGCCGGACAGGGGGCTATGGCTACACCTTC.

V usage is TRBV7-2 and J usage is TRBJ1-1; the D is unclear. Germline CDR1 is SGHTA and CDR2 is FQGNSA. V was shortened by 5 bases and J by 5 bases, with 15 bases between the two germline ends. CDR3 length: 14 residues. This CDR3 reads CASSLPGERTEAFF. DNA of the CDR3: TGTGCCAGCAGCCTACCGGGAGAAAGGACTGAAGCTTTCTTT.

CDR3 in amino acids: CASSLQGARSKLFF. In DNA, the CDR3 is TGTGCCAGCAGCCTACAGGGGGCGAGAAGTAAACTGTTTTTT. This chain joins TRBV11-2 and TRBJ1-4; TRBD1 aligns across 9 bases. Germline values: CDR1 SGHAT, CDR2 FQNNGV. The CDR3 is 14 amino acids. V shed 5 bases, J shed 11 bases, and the junction held 9 bases outside the gene matches.